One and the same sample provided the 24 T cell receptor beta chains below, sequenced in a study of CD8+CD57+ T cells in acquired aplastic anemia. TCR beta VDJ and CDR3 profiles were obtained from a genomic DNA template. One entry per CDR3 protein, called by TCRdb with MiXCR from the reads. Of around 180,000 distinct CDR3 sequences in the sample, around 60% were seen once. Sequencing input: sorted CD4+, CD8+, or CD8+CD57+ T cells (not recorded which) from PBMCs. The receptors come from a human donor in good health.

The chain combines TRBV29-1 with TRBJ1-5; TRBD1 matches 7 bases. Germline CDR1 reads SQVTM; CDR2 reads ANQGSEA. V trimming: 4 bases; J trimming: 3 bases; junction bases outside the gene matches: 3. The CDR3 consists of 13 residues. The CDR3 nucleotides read TGCAGCGTTGGACAGGGACTCAATCAGCCCCAGCATTTT. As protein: CSVGQGLNQPQHF. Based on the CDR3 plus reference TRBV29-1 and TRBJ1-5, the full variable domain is SAVISQKPSRDICQRGTSLTIQCQVDSQVTMMFWYRQQPGQSLTLIATANQGSEATYESGFVIDKFPISRPNLTFSTLTVSNMSPEDSSIYLCSVGQGLNQPQHFGDGTRLSIL.

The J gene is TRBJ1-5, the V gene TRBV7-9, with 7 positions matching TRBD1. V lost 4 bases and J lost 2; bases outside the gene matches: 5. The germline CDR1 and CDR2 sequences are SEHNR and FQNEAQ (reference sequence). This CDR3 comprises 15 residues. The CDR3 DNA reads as TGTGCCAGCAGCTCTGACAGGGTCGGCAATCAGCCCCAGCATTTT. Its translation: CASSSDRVGNQPQHF. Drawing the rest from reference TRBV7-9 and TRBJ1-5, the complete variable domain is DTGVSQNPRHKITKRGQNVTFRCDPISEHNRLYWYRQTLGQGPEFLTYFQNEAQLEKSRLLSDRFSAERPKGSFSTLEIQRTEQGDSAMYLCASSSDRVGNQPQHFGDGTRLSIL.

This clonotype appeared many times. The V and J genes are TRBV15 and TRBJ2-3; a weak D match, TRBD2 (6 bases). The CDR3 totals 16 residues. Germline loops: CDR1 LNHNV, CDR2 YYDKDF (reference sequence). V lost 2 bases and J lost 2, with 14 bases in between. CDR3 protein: CATSRLGLSNTDTQYF. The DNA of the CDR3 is TGTGCCACCAGCAGACTAGGACTATCCAACACAGATACGCAGTATTTT.

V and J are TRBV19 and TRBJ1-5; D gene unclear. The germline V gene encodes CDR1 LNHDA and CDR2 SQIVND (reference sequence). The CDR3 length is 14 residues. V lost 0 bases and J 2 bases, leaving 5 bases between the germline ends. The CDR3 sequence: CASSIEEGNQPQHF. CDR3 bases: TGTGCCAGTAGTATAGAGGAAGGCAATCAGCCCCAGCATTTT.

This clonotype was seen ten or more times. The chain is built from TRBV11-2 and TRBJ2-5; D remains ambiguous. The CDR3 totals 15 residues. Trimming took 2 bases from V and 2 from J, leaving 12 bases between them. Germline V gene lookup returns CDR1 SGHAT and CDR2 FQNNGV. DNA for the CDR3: TGTGCCAGCAGCTTATACAGAGCTACACAAGAGACCCAGTACTTC. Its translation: CASSLYRATQETQYF.

CDR3 residues: CSARDPQGGGYEQYF. The DNA of the CDR3 is TGCAGTGCTAGAGATCCCCAGGGAGGAGGGTACGAGCAGTACTTC. The chain links TRBV20-1 to TRBJ2-7; a possible D gene is TRBD2 (6 bases). CDR3 size: 15 residues. Germline CDR1 reads DFQATT; CDR2 reads SNEGSKA (reference sequence). The V gene lost 0 bases and the J gene lost 4 bases, with 16 bases spanning the gap.

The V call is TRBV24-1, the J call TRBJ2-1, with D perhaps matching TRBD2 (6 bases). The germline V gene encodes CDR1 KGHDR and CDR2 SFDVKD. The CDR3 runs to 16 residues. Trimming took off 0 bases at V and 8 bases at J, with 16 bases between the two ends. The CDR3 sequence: CATSDLWRGGGDEQFF. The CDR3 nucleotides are TGTGCCACCAGTGATTTGTGGCGGGGTGGGGGAGATGAGCAGTTCTTC.

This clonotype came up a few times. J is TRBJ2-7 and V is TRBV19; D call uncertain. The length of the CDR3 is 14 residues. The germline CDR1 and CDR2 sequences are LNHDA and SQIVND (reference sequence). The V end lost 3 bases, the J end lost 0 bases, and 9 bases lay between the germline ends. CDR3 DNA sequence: TGTGCCAGTAGTATGGGCGGTAGCTCCTACGAGCAGTACTTC. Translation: CASSMGGSSYEQYF. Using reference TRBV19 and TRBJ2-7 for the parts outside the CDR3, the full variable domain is DGGITQSPKYLFRKEGQNVTLSCEQNLNHDAMYWYRQDPGQGLRLIYYSQIVNDFQKGDIAEGYSVSREKKESFPLTVTSAQKNPTAFYLCASSMGGSSYEQYFGPGTRLTVT.

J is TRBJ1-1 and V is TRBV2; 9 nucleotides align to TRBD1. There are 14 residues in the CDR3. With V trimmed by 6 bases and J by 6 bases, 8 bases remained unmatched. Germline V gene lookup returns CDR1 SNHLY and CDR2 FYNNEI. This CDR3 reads CASRVGQGLSEAFF. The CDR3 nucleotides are TGTGCCAGCAGAGTGGGACAGGGTTTGTCTGAAGCTTTCTTT.

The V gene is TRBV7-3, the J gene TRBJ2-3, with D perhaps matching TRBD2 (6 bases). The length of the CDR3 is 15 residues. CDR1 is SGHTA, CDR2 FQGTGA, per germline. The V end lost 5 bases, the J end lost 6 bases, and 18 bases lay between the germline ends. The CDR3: CASSQSGPKEDTQYF. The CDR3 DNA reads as TGTGCCAGCAGCCAAAGCGGGCCCAAGGAGGATACGCAGTATTTT.

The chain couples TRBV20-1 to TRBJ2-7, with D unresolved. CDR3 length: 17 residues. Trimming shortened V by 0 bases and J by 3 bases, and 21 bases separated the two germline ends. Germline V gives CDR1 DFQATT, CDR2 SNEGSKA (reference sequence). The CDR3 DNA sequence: TGCAGTGCTAGAGATCTGAGAACCCCCACCCAGTACTACGAGCAGTACTTC. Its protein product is CSARDLRTPTQYYEQYF.

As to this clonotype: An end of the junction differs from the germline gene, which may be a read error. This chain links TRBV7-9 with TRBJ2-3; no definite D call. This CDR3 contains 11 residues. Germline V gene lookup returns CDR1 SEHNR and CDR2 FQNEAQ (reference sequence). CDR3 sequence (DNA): TGTGCCAGCAGCTTAGCAGCAGCGCCGGTATTT. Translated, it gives CASSLAAAPVF.

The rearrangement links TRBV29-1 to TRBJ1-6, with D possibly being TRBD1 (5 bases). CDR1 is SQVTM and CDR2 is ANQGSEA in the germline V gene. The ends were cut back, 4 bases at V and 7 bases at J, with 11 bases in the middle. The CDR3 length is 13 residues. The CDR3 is CSVGEGENSPLHF. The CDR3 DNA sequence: TGCAGCGTTGGGGAAGGGGAGAATTCACCCCTCCACTTT.

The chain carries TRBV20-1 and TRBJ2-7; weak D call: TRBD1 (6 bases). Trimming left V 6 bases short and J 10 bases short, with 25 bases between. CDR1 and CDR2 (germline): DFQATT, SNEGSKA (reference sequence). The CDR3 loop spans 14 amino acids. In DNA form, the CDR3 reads TGCAGTGCCAGCAGCAGGGGCTATCCGGGTCCCCAGTACTTC. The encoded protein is CSASSRGYPGPQYF.

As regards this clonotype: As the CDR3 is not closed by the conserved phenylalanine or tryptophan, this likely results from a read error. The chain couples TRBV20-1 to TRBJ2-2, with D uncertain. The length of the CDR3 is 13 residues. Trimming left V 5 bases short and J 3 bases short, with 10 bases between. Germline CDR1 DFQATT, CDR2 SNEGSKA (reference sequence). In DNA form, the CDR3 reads TGCAGTGCTCCGACACCATACACCGGGGAGCTGTTTTCT. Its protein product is CSAPTPYTGELFS.

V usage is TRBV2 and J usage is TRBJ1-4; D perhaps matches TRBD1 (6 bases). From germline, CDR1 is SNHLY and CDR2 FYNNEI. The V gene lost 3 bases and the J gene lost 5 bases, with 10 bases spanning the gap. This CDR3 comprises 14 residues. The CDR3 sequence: CASSEGARNEKLFF. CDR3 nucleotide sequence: TGTGCCAGCAGTGAGGGGGCCCGAAATGAAAAACTGTTTTTT.

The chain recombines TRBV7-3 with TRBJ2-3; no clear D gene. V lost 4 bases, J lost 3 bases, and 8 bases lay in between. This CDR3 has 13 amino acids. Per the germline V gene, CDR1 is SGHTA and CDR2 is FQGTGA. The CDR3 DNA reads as TGTGCCAGCAGCTCCCAGAGAACAGATACGCAGTATTTT. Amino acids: CASSSQRTDTQYF.

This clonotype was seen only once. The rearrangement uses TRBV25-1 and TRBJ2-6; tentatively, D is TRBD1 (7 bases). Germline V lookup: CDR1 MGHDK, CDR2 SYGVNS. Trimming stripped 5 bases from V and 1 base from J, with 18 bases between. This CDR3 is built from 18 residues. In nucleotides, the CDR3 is TGTGCCAGCAGTAGGCAGGGGGGCCGCCTATCTGGGGCCAACGTCCTGACTTTC. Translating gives CASSRQGGRLSGANVLTF.

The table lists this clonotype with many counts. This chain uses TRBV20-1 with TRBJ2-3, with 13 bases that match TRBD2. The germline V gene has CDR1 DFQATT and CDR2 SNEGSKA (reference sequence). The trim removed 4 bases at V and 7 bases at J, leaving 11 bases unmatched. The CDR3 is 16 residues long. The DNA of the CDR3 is TGCAGTGCTATAGGGACTAGCGGGAACCTGCCTCATACGCAGTATTTT. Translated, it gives CSAIGTSGNLPHTQYF.

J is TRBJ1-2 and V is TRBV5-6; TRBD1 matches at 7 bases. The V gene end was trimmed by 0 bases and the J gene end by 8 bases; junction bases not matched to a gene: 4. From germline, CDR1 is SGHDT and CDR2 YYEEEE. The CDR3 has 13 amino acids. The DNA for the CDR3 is TGTGCCAGCAGCTTGGGGGACAGATTAGGCTACACCTTC. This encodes CASSLGDRLGYTF. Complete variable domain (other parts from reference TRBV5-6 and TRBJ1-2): DAGVTQSPTHLIKTRGQQVTLRCSPKSGHDTVSWYQQALGQGPQFIFQYYEEEERQRGNFPDRFSGHQFPNYSSELNVNALLLGDSALYLCASSLGDRLGYTFGSGTRLTVV.

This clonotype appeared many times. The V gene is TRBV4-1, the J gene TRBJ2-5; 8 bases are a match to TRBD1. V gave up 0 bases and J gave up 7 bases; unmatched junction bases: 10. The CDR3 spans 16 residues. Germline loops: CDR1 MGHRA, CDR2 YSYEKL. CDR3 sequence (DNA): TGCGCCAGCAGCCAAGATAGTAACAGGGGGTTGGTGACCCAGTACTTC. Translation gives CASSQDSNRGLVTQYF.

CDR3 amino acids: CSAIISANEKLFF. The CDR3 DNA reads TGCAGTGCTATTATATCGGCTAATGAAAAACTGTTTTTT. The rearrangement links TRBV20-1 to TRBJ1-4; D is undetermined. Germline-derived CDR1 and CDR2 are DFQATT and SNEGSKA (reference sequence). Trimming removed 4 bases from V and 3 bases from J, with 9 bases in between. The CDR3 is 13 amino acids.

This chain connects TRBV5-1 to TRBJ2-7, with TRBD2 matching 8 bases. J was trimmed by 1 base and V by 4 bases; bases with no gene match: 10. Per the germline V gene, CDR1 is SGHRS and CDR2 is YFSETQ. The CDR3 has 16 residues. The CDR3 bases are TGCGCCAGCAGCCGCGGGGAGGTAGCGGGGTCCTACGAGCAGTACTTC. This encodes CASSRGEVAGSYEQYF.

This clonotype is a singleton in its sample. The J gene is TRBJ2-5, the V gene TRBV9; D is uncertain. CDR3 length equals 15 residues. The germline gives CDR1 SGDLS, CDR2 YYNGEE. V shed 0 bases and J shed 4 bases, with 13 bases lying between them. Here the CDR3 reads CASSVEWRNIETQYF. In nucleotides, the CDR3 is TGTGCCAGCAGCGTAGAGTGGCGGAACATAGAGACCCAGTACTTC.